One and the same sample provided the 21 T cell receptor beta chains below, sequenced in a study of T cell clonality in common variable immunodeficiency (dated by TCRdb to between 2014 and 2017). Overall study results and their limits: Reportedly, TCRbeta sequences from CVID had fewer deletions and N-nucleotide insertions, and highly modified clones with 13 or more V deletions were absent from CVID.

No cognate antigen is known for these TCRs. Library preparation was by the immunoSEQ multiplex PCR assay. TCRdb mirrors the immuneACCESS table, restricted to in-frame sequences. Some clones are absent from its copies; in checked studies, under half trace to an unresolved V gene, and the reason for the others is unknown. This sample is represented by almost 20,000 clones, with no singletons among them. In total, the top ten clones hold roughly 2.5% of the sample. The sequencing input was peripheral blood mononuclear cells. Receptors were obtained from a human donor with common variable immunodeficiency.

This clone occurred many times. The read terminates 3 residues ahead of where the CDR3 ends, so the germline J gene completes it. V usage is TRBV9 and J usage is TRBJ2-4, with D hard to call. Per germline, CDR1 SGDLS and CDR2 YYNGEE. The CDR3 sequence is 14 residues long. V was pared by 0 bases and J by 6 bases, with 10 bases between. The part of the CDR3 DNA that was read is TGTGCCAGCAGCGTAGATGTGGGCGCAAACATT. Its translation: CASSVDVGANI. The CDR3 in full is CASSVDVGANIQYF.

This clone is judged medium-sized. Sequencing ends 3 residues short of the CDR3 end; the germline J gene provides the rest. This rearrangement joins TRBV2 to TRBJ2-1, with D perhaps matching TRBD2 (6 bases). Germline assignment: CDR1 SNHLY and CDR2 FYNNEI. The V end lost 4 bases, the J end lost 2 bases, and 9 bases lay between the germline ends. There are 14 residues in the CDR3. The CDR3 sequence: CASSGSGPYNEQFF. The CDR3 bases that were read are TGTGCCAGCAGTGGTAGCGGACCCTACAATGAG.

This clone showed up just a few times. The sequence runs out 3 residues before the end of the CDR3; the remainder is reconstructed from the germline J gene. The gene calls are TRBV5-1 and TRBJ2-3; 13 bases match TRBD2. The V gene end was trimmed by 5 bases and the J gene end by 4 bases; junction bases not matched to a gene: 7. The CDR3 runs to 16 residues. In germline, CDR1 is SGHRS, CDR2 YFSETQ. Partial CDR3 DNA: TGCGCCAGCAGTCCCGGACTAGCGGGAGCGCCAGATACG. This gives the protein CASSPGLAGAPDT. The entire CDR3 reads CASSPGLAGAPDTQYF.

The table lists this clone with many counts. The CDR3 loop reads CASSSLAGGTDTQYF. CDR3 bases read: TGTGCCAGCAGCAGCCTAGCGGGAGGGACAGATACG. The gene calls are TRBV7-3 and TRBJ2-3; 12 bases match TRBD2. The DNA ends 3 residues before the CDR3 does, and the rest of the CDR3 is filled in from the germline J gene. From germline, CDR1 is SGHTA and CDR2 FQGTGA. CDR3 length: 15 amino acids. Trimming took 5 bases from V and 3 from J; bases not matched to a gene: 3.

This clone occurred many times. CDR3 bases read: TGTGCCAGCAGCTTGGGGGGAGGGTACAATGAG. Translated, it gives CASSLGGGYNE. The entire CDR3 protein reads CASSLGGGYNEQFF. The chain employs TRBV7-3 and TRBJ2-1; the match to TRBD2 covers 7 bases. Sequencing ends 3 residues short of the CDR3 end; the germline J gene provides the rest. This CDR3 region has 14 residues. The J segment lost 4 bases and the V segment lost 3 bases, leaving 3 bases of the junction unmatched. Germline CDR1 SGHTA, CDR2 FQGTGA.

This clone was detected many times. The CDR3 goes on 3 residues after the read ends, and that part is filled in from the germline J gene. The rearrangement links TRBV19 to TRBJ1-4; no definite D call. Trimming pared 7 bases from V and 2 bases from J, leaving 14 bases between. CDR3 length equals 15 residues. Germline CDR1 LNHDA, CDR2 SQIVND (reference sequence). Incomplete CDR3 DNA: TGTGCCAGTACCCCTAGAGGACTCACTAATGAAAAA. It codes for CASTPRGLTNEK. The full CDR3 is CASTPRGLTNEKLFF.

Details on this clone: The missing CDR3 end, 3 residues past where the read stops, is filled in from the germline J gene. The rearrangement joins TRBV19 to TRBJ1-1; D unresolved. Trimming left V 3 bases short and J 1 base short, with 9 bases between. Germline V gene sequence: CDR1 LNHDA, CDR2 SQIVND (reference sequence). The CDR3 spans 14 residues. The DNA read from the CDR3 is TGTGCCAGTAGTATTCGTCGGGGGAACACTGAA. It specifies CASSIRRGNTE. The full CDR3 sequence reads CASSIRRGNTEAFF.

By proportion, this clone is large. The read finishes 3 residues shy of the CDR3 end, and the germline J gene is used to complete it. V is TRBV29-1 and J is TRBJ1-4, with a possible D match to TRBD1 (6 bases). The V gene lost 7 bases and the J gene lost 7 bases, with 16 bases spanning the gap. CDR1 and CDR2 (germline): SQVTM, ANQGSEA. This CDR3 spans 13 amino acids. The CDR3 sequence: CSAQGSGGEKLFF. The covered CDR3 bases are TGCAGCGCCCAGGGGTCAGGCGGTGAAAAA.

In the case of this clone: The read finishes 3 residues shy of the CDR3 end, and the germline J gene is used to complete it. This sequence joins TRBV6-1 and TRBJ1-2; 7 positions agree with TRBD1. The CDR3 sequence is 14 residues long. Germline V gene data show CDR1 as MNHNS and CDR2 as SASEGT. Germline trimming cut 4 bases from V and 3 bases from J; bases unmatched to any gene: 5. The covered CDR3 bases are TGTGCCAGCAGTGTTTTAGGGGGCGACTATGGC. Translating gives CASSVLGGDYG. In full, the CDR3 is CASSVLGGDYGYTF.

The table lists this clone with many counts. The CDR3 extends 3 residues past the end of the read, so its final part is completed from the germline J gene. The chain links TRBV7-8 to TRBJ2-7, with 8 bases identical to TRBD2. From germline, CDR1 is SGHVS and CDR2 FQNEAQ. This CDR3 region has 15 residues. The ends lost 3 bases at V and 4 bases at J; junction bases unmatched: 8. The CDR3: CASSFGSGLVYEQYF. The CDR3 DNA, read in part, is TGTGCCAGCAGCTTTGGTTCGGGACTAGTATACGAG.

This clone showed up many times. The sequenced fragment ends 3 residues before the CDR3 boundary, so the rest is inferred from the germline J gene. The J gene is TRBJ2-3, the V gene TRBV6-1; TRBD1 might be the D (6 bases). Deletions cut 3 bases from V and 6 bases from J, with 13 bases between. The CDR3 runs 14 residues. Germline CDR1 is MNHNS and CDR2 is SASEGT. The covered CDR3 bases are TGTGCCAGCAGTGACAGGGGCCCTCGGGATACG. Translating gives CASSDRGPRDT. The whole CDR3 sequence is CASSDRGPRDTQYF.

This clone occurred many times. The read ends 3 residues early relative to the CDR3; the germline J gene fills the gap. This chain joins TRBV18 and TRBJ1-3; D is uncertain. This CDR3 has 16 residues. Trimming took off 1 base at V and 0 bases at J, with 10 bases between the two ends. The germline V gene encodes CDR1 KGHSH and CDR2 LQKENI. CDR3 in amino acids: CASSPQVDISGNTIYF. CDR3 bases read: TGTGCCAGCTCACCACAGGTCGATATCTCTGGAAACACC.

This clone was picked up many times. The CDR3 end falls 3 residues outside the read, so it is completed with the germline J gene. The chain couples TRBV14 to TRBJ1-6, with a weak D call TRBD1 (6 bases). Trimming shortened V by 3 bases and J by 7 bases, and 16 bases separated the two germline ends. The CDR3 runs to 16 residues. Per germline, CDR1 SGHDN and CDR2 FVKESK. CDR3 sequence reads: CASSQVRDTQNSPLHF. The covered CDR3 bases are TGTGCCAGCAGCCAGGTCCGGGACACCCAAAATTCACCC. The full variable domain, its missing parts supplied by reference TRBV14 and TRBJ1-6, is EAGVTQFPSHSVIEKGQTVTLRCDPISGHDNLYWYRRVMGKEIKFLLHFVKESKQDESGMPNNRFLAERTGGTYSTLKVQPAELEDSGVYFCASSQVRDTQNSPLHFGNGTRLTVT.

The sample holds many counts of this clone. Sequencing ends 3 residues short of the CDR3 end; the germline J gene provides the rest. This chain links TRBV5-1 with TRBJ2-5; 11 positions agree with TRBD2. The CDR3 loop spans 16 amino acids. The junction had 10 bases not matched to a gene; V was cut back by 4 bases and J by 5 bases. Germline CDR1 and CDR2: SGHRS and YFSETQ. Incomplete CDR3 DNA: TGCGCCAGCAGCATACTAGCGGGAGTGGGATATGAGACC. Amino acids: CASSILAGVGYET. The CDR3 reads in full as CASSILAGVGYETQYF.

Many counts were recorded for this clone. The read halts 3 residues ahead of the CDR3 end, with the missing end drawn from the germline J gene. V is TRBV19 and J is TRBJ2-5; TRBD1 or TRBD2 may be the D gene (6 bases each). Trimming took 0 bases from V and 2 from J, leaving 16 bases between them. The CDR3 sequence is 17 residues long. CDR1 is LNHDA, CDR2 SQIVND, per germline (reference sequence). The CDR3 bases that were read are TGTGCCAGTAGTATAGAGAAGGGACACGGAGGGCAAGAGACC. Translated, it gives CASSIEKGHGGQET. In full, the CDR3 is CASSIEKGHGGQETQYF. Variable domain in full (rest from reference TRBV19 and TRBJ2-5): DGGITQSPKYLFRKEGQNVTLSCEQNLNHDAMYWYRQDPGQGLRLIYYSQIVNDFQKGDIAEGYSVSREKKESFPLTVTSAQKNPTAFYLCASSIEKGHGGQETQYFGPGTRLLVL.

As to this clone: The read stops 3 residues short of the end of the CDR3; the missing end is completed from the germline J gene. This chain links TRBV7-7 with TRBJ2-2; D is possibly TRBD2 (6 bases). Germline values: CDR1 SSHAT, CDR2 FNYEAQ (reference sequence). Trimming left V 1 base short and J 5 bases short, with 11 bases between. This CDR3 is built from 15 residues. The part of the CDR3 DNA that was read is TGTGCCAGCAGCTTAGGTTGGCGGGAAACCGGGGAG. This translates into CASSLGWRETGE. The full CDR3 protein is CASSLGWRETGELFF.

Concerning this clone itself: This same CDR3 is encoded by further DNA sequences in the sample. The CDR3 bases that were read are TGTGCCAGCAGCCCGACGAGCGGGAGATACGAG. Its protein product is CASSPTSGRYE. The entire CDR3 reads CASSPTSGRYEQYF. This chain links TRBV7-2 with TRBJ2-7, with 8 bases identical to TRBD2. The read ends 3 residues before the CDR3 terminus; that terminus is restored from the germline J gene. This CDR3 contains 14 residues. Looked up from germline, CDR1 is SGHTA and CDR2 is FQGNSA. Trimming at V came to 5 bases and at J to 4 bases, leaving 7 bases not matched to a gene.

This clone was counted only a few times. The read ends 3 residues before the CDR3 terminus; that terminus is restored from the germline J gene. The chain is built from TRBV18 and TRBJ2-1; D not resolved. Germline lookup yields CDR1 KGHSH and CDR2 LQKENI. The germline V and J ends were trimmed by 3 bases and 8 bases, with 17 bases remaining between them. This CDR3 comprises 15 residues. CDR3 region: CASSPFVAADDEQFF. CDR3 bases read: TGTGCCAGCTCACCGTTCGTTGCGGCCGACGATGAG.

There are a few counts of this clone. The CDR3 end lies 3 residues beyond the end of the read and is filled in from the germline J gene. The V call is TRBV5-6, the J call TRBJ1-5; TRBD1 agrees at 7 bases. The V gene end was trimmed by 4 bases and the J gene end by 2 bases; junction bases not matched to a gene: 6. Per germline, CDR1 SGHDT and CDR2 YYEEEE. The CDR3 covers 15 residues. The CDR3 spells CASSRTGTGNQPQHF. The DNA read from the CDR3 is TGTGCCAGCAGCCGCACCGGGACAGGCAATCAGCCC.

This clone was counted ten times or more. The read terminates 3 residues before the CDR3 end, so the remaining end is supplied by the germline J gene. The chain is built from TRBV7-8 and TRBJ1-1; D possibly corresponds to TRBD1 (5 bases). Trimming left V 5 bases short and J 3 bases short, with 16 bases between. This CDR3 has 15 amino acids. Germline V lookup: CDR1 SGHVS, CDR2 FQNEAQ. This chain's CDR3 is CASSPFRGRDTEAFF. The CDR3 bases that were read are TGTGCCAGCAGCCCTTTCCGGGGGAGAGACACTGAA.

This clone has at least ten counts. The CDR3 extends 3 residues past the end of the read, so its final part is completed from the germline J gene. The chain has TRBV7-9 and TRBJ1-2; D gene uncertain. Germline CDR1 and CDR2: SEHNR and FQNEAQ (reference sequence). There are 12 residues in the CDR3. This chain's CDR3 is CASSPPGSGYTF. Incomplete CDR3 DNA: TGTGCCAGCAGCCCTCCGGGGAGCGGC.